The entry below describes one TCR beta chain. The data were taken from a study of cytomegalovirus exposure and HLA in healthy donors. From germline, CDR1 is LGHNA and CDR2 YSLEER. V gave up 0 bases and J gave up 2 bases, with 15 bases separating them. This CDR3 comprises 17 residues. Primers included in the PCR were 60 Vbeta and 13 Jbeta primers. TCRdb keeps only in-frame clones here, not all; method: immunoSEQ multiplex PCR. The sample lists about 190,000 clones; around four fifths were seen once. The sequenced material came from PBMCs. The chain recombines TRBV4-3 with TRBJ2-3, with a tentative D call TRBD2 (6 bases). The origin of this receptor is a woman aged 40 to 50 in good health and CMV-seronegative. As DNA, the CDR3 is TGCGCCAGCAGCCAAGATTACGCTAGCGCGTTCACAGATACGCAGTATTTT. Translation: CASSQDYASAFTDTQYF.